These 29 T cell receptor beta chains came from one sample sequenced in a study of cytomegalovirus exposure and HLA in healthy donors. This PCR relied on a set of 60 Vbeta primers and 13 Jbeta primers. Here immunoSEQ multiplex PCR was the method, and the copy in TCRdb shows in-frame clones only, minus some. This repertoire shows around 180,000 clones, 80% found once; its top ten account for more than 5%. Input material: PBMCs. The source is a man aged 35 to 55 in good health and CMV-seronegative.

The chain couples TRBV9 to TRBJ1-3; D remains ambiguous. CDR3 size: 15 residues. Trimming removed 3 bases from V and 1 base from J, with 11 bases in between. Germline V gene lookup returns CDR1 SGDLS and CDR2 YYNGEE. The DNA of the CDR3 is TGTGCCAGCAGCGAAACACAGATTTCTGGAAACACCATATATTTT. Protein: CASSETQISGNTIYF.

The chain recombines TRBV7-2 with TRBJ1-1; no clear D gene. Trimming cost V 4 bases and J 3 bases, with 15 bases left between them. The germline V gene encodes CDR1 SGHTA and CDR2 FQGNSA. The CDR3 is 15 amino acids. The CDR3 reads CASSSSGSGYTEAFF. The CDR3 DNA follows: TGTGCCAGCAGCTCCTCCGGGTCCGGGTACACTGAAGCTTTCTTT. The variable domain in full, with the rest retrieved from reference TRBV7-2 and TRBJ1-1, is GAGVSQSPSNKVTEKGKDVELRCDPISGHTALYWYRQSLGQGLEFLIYFQGNSAPDKSGLPSDRFSAERTGGSVSTLTIQRTQQEDSAVYLCASSSSGSGYTEAFFGQGTRLTVV.

The chain is built from TRBV18 and TRBJ2-7, with D possibly matching TRBD1 (5 bases). Trimming left V 3 bases short and J 5 bases short, with 11 bases between. Germline CDR1 KGHSH, CDR2 LQKENI. This CDR3 region has 13 residues. CDR3 region: CASSPGGANEQYF. The CDR3, as DNA: TGTGCCAGCTCACCTGGTGGGGCCAACGAGCAGTACTTC.

For the CDR3, the DNA is TGCAGCGTTAGAGCAGGCAGTGATCAGCCCCAGCATTTT. Residues: CSVRAGSDQPQHF. The chain is built from TRBV29-1 and TRBJ1-5; unclear D gene. Germline V gives CDR1 SQVTM, CDR2 ANQGSEA. Trimming removed 5 bases from V and 5 bases from J, with 13 bases in between. The CDR3 runs 13 residues. The full variable domain, rest sourced from reference TRBV29-1 and TRBJ1-5, is SAVISQKPSRDICQRGTSLTIQCQVDSQVTMMFWYRQQPGQSLTLIATANQGSEATYESGFVIDKFPISRPNLTFSTLTVSNMSPEDSSIYLCSVRAGSDQPQHFGDGTRLSIL.

The chain links TRBV10-3 to TRBJ2-5, with TRBD1 as a possible D gene (6 bases). The CDR3 contains 15 residues. Between the trimmed V and J ends, which lost 2 bases and 5 bases, there was a span of 15 bases. CDR1 and CDR2 (germline): ENHRY, SYGVKD. DNA for the CDR3: TGTGCCATCAGTGAGGGACAGACGAATCGGGAGACCCAGTACTTC. Its protein is CAISEGQTNRETQYF.

The chain couples TRBV27 to TRBJ2-1, with TRBD2 matching 11 bases. Per germline, CDR1 MNHEY and CDR2 SMNVEV (reference sequence). V shed 6 bases and J 3 bases; nucleotides not matched to a gene: 19. The CDR3 runs to 20 residues. CDR3 DNA: TGTGCCAGCAGCGGCCATGAACTAGCGGGAGCCCCGAACGTCTACAATGAGCAGTTCTTC. It encodes CASSGHELAGAPNVYNEQFF.

The chain couples TRBV9 to TRBJ2-1; no reliable D call. CDR1 is SGDLS, CDR2 YYNGEE, per germline. This CDR3 spans 15 amino acids. V was cut by 0 bases and J by 8 bases, with 15 bases left in between. This CDR3 is CASSVVVGATDEQFF. Here the CDR3 DNA reads TGTGCCAGCAGCGTAGTTGTCGGTGCTACAGATGAGCAGTTCTTC.

This chain connects TRBV21-1 to TRBJ2-3; TRBD2, the table's D call, was not compared with the DNA. TRBV21-1 is recorded as a pseudogene. The CDR3 consists of 17 residues. The CDR3 reads CASTTPGLAISTDTQYF. The CDR3 DNA reads as TGTGCCAGCACCACCCCGGGACTAGCGATTAGCACAGATACGCAGTATTTT.

The CDR3 sequence is CASSYRDSYEQYF. Here the CDR3 DNA reads TGTGCCAGTAGTTACAGGGACTCCTACGAGCAGTACTTC. The chain employs TRBV19 and TRBJ2-7; weak D call: TRBD1 (6 bases). V shed 5 bases and J shed 0 bases, with 8 bases lying between them. CDR3 length: 13 residues. Germline-derived CDR1 and CDR2 are LNHDA and SQIVND (reference sequence).

The chain recombines TRBV10-3 with TRBJ2-1, with 9 bases matching TRBD2. The CDR3 has 12 amino acids. The trim removed 7 bases at V and 7 bases at J, leaving 2 bases unmatched. Per germline, CDR1 ENHRY and CDR2 SYGVKD. CDR3: CAINAGGNEQFF. CDR3 in DNA: TGTGCCATCAATGCGGGGGGGAATGAGCAGTTCTTC.

This clone was counted a single time. The chain has TRBV4-3 and TRBJ1-5; D is unclear. Germline CDR1 reads LGHNA; CDR2 reads YSLEER. V lost 0 bases and J 2 bases, leaving 11 bases between the germline ends. CDR3 size: 16 residues. The CDR3 bases are TGCGCCAGCAGCCAAGATAGGCAGGTTGGCAATCAGCCCCAGCATTTT. Translation: CASSQDRQVGNQPQHF.

The J gene is TRBJ2-5, the V gene TRBV29-1, with 7 bases that match TRBD1. The germline V gene has CDR1 SQVTM and CDR2 ANQGSEA. Trimming removed 4 bases from V and 2 bases from J; junction bases left unmatched: 10. CDR3 length: 15 amino acids. The CDR3 loop is CSVAMTGLLQETQYF. CDR3 DNA: TGCAGCGTTGCCATGACAGGGCTCTTACAAGAGACCCAGTACTTC.

The genes are TRBV5-6 and TRBJ2-7, with D possibly being TRBD2 (6 bases). The V and J ends lost 3 bases and 3 bases respectively, with 10 bases between them. Germline lookup yields CDR1 SGHDT and CDR2 YYEEEE. This CDR3 region has 13 residues. CDR3 in amino acids: CASSSWTIYEQYF. CDR3 DNA sequence: TGTGCCAGCAGCTCCTGGACTATCTACGAGCAGTACTTC. The complete variable domain, with remaining parts taken from reference TRBV5-6 and TRBJ2-7, reads DAGVTQSPTHLIKTRGQQVTLRCSPKSGHDTVSWYQQALGQGPQFIFQYYEEEERQRGNFPDRFSGHQFPNYSSELNVNALLLGDSALYLCASSSWTIYEQYFGPGTRLTVT.

A word on this clone: At one of its ends the junction is not consistent with the germline gene, which may arise from a read error. The chain uses TRBV5-4 and TRBJ1-2; 7 bases map to TRBD1. Germline V gene data show CDR1 as SGHNT and CDR2 as YYREEE (reference sequence). This CDR3 has 14 residues. Here the CDR3 DNA reads TGTGCGAGCAAACAGGGGATCGGAAACTATGGCTACACCTTC. As protein: CASKQGIGNYGYTF.

The chain is built from TRBV7-9 and TRBJ1-1; TRBD1 matches at 7 bases. The CDR3 has 13 amino acids. V trimming: 5 bases; J trimming: 6 bases; junction bases outside the gene matches: 6. CDR1 SEHNR and CDR2 FQNEAQ come from the germline V gene (reference sequence). The CDR3 spells CASSLQGRAEAFF. The DNA for the CDR3 is TGTGCCAGCAGCCTACAGGGGCGGGCTGAAGCTTTCTTT.

This clone was counted a few times. The J gene is TRBJ1-2, the V gene TRBV6-5; no clear D gene. CDR1 MNHEY and CDR2 SVGAGI come from the germline V gene. V lost 6 bases and J 7 bases, leaving 12 bases between the germline ends. The CDR3 runs 12 residues. The chain's CDR3 is CASRTTTGGYTF. CDR3 DNA sequence: TGTGCCAGCAGAACTACCACCGGTGGCTACACCTTC.

J is TRBJ2-3 and V is TRBV9; 7 bases agree with TRBD2. Germline V gene data show CDR1 as SGDLS and CDR2 as YYNGEE. V lost 3 bases to trimming and J lost 5 bases; unmatched junction nucleotides: 9. The CDR3 loop spans 15 amino acids. CDR3: CASSAFGAGKDTQYF. In DNA form, the CDR3 reads TGTGCCAGCAGCGCCTTCGGAGCGGGAAAAGATACGCAGTATTTT.

The V and J genes are TRBV2 and TRBJ1-5, with no clear D. The germline V gene encodes CDR1 SNHLY and CDR2 FYNNEI. The length of the CDR3 is 13 residues. Trimming took 3 bases from V and 4 from J, leaving 7 bases between them. CDR3 in DNA: TGTGCCAGCAGTGACCTCGGGAATCAGCCCCAGCATTTT. It translates to CASSDLGNQPQHF.

This chain uses TRBV29-1 with TRBJ1-1; D is undetermined. V lost 3 bases to trimming and J lost 0 bases, with 14 bases between them. Germline V CDR1 and CDR2: SQVTM, ANQGSEA. This CDR3 is built from 15 residues. CDR3 nucleotides: TGCAGCGTTGAGGACGGGATGGCTCTGAACACTGAAGCTTTCTTT. As protein: CSVEDGMALNTEAFF.

V usage is TRBV5-1 and J usage is TRBJ1-6; 8 nucleotides agree with TRBD1. Germline V gives CDR1 SGHRS, CDR2 YFSETQ. With 4 bases clipped from V and 5 bases from J, the junction kept 5 bases outside the gene matches. CDR3 length equals 15 residues. The CDR3 region is CASSVDRGDNSPLHF. The CDR3 DNA is TGCGCCAGCAGCGTTGACAGGGGCGATAATTCACCCCTCCACTTT.

This rearrangement joins TRBV19 to TRBJ2-5; the D is unclear. This CDR3 has 14 residues. CDR1 and CDR2 (germline): LNHDA, SQIVND (reference sequence). V shed 2 bases and J shed 5 bases, with 12 bases lying between them. DNA for the CDR3: TGTGCCAGTAGTATAAAGGCCCTCGGGGAGACCCAGTACTTC. Translating it yields CASSIKALGETQYF.

The sample holds a few counts of this clone. The V gene is TRBV18, the J gene TRBJ1-1, with 9 bases fitting TRBD1. With V trimmed by 3 bases and J by 10 bases, 9 bases remained unmatched. The CDR3 is made up of 14 amino acids. The V gene's germline CDR1 is KGHSH and CDR2 LQKENI. The CDR3 bases are TGTGCCAGCTCACCCCCGGGACAGGGCTTGTCAGCTTTCTTT. Translated, it gives CASSPPGQGLSAFF.

This rearrangement joins TRBV4-3 to TRBJ1-4; no reliable D call. This CDR3 is built from 15 residues. Looked up from germline, CDR1 is LGHNA and CDR2 is YSLEER. The V end lost 0 bases, the J end lost 5 bases, and 10 bases lay between the germline ends. For the CDR3, the DNA is TGCGCCAGCAGCCAAGATTGGCAGACAAATGAAAAACTGTTTTTT. Residues: CASSQDWQTNEKLFF.

This clone was detected a few times. The chain uses TRBV4-3 and TRBJ2-1, with TRBD2 matching 7 bases. The junction had 12 bases not matched to a gene; V was cut back by 0 bases and J by 7 bases. From germline, CDR1 is LGHNA and CDR2 YSLEER. There are 17 residues in the CDR3. CDR3 in amino acids: CASSQDLIGWGGNEQFF. For the CDR3, the DNA is TGCGCCAGCAGCCAAGATTTAATAGGTTGGGGGGGAAATGAGCAGTTCTTC.

This rearrangement joins TRBV9 to TRBJ1-5, with D perhaps matching TRBD1 (5 bases). The CDR3 spans 14 residues. The V end lost 2 bases, the J end lost 5 bases, and 11 bases lay between the germline ends. Per the germline V gene, CDR1 is SGDLS and CDR2 is YYNGEE. CDR3: CASSVGGDHQPQHF. The CDR3 nucleotides are TGTGCCAGCAGCGTGGGGGGGGACCATCAGCCCCAGCATTTT.

The chain links TRBV4-3 to TRBJ2-7; TRBD2 aligns across 9 bases. The trim removed 0 bases at V and 6 bases at J, leaving 6 bases unmatched. Germline V gives CDR1 LGHNA, CDR2 YSLEER. The CDR3 covers 15 residues. The CDR3 DNA reads as TGCGCCAGCAGCCAAGATGAATTAGCGGGAGTCGAGCAGTACTTC. Translated, it gives CASSQDELAGVEQYF.

This clone was observed once. This sequence joins TRBV2 and TRBJ2-6; D is unclear. The CDR3 is 16 residues long. Looked up from germline, CDR1 is SNHLY and CDR2 is FYNNEI. Trimming removed 0 bases at V and 4 bases at J, with 10 bases between. CDR3 in DNA: TGTGCCAGCAGTGAAGCGCGCTCCTCCGGGGCCAACGTCCTGACTTTC. Its protein product is CASSEARSSGANVLTF.

The chain links TRBV6-6 to TRBJ1-6; tentative D call: TRBD1 (6 bases). The CDR3 covers 14 residues. Germline V gene sequence: CDR1 MNHNY, CDR2 SVGAGI (reference sequence). Trimming removed 2 bases at V and 5 bases at J, with 7 bases between. Here the CDR3 DNA reads TGTGCCAGCAGTTACAGGGGGAATAATTCACCCCTCCACTTT. It encodes CASSYRGNNSPLHF.

In its sample, this clone was seen a few times. The chain employs TRBV19 and TRBJ1-1; D is unclear. From germline, CDR1 is LNHDA and CDR2 SQIVND (reference sequence). The CDR3 has 14 residues. V lost 1 base and J 11 bases, leaving 17 bases between the germline ends. CDR3 sequence: CASSIGPGVDQAFF. In DNA form, the CDR3 reads TGTGCCAGTAGTATAGGACCCGGGGTCGACCAGGCTTTCTTT.